The TCR beta chain described here comes from a study of cytomegalovirus exposure and HLA in healthy donors. Regarding the study as a whole: Researchers catalogued approximately 170 TCR beta chains as cytomegalovirus-associated.

The germline gives CDR1 SNHLY, CDR2 FYNNEI. This CDR3 has 16 residues. The junction had 8 bases not matched to a gene; V was cut back by 4 bases and J by 3 bases. As for this clone: Its antigen is not known.

Sequencing was performed with immunoSEQ multiplex PCR; in TCRdb, only in-frame clones are kept and a portion is missing. The profile shows 56,000 or so clones, just over 90% of them singletons. This chain joins TRBV2 and TRBJ2-3; 9 bases match TRBD2. Sequenced: PBMCs. The sequence was collected from a young man in good health and CMV-seronegative. The DNA for the CDR3 is TGTGCCAGCAGTGGGGATTTAGCGGGAGTTACAGATACGCAGTATTTT. Translation gives CASSGDLAGVTDTQYF.